This T cell receptor (beta chain) is drawn from a study of neurological immune-mediated disorders. General study results and limits: Private repertoires in all groups were suggested, as expanded clones shared no CDR3 amino acid sequences across subjects.

About this clonotype: Antigen specificity is unknown.

Unsorted libraries were derived from 2 million PBMCs stored at -80 C. The CDR3 is 16 residues long. The V gene's germline CDR1 is LGHNA and CDR2 YNFKEQ. Deletions cut 4 bases from V and 0 bases from J, with 14 bases between. Synthesis of cDNA used 5'RACE (with 10-nucleotide random UMIs). Per sequencing run, 15-18 subjects together gave over 170 million TCR-beta sequences. TCRdb reprocessed the 5' RACE reads with MiXCR, giving one entry per CDR3 protein. The data show approximately 26,000 distinct CDR3 sequences, 2% to 2.5% seen once. The J gene is TRBJ2-3, the V gene TRBV4-2; a possible D gene is TRBD1 (7 bases). This TCR was sampled from a woman aged 45 to 65 with multiple sclerosis. Sequenced input: PBMCs. CDR3 DNA sequence: TGTGCCAGCAGCCCGTTGGAGGGGGCTAGCACAGATACGCAGTATTTT. This codes for CASSPLEGASTDTQYF.